This T cell receptor (beta chain) originates from a study of T cells in Graves' hyperthyroidism and ophthalmopathy (dated by TCRdb to between 2018 and 2020). Regarding the research as a whole: Peripheral blood samples were taken at the time of initial diagnosis, prior to any treatment. The paper reports TCR Vbeta CDR3 sequencing of roughly 140 peripheral blood samples: approximately 43 ophthalmopathy, under 80 hyperthyroidism and 17 progressor patients. In several Graves' hyperthyroidism patients, the study also compared T-cell repertoires from thyroid tissue with T-cell repertoires from blood. Once sampling was done, hyperthyroidism patients were given methimazole at a starting dose of 30 mg daily, whereas ophthalmopathy patients were given high-dose intravenous methylprednisolone. To identify TCR V-J signatures that set the groups apart, the researchers used a discovery cohort of 100 patients, made up of roughly 45 with Graves' ophthalmopathy and approximately 57 with stable Graves' hyperthyroidism. For training and testing, the 80 to 100 patients in the discovery cohort were randomly divided in a 7:3 ratio. Prospective prediction of ophthalmopathy was tested in an independent validation cohort consisting of under 20 hyperthyroidism patients and more than 15 patients who later progressed to ophthalmopathy.

This clonotype has only a few counts. Its antigen has not been determined. Within one base of it there is no much larger clone, and no base qualities were kept. What the study reported, not specific to this receptor: No statistical method was used to set the sample size in advance, and investigators knew the group allocation. Most expanded thyroid clonotypes (frequency above 0.001) were also detected in blood, suggesting blood repertoires may reflect thyroid immune responses. In validation, the model predicted progression to ophthalmopathy with about 71% sensitivity and less than 80% specificity, a median of about six months before onset. A model built on a 13 V-J signature distinguished ophthalmopathy from stable hyperthyroidism, reaching about 88% sensitivity and approximately 83% specificity in cross-validation and 80%/75% in testing.

Stable Graves' hyperthyroidism was defined as the absence of progression to ophthalmopathy over 18 months of follow-up. Hyperthyroidism patients were newly diagnosed, had a disease duration of under 2 months, and were aged 18 to 65 years. The study excluded patients with uncontrolled infections, other autoimmune diseases, pregnancy or lactation. Diagnoses relied on clinical symptoms, serum thyroxine and TRAb, thyroid ultrasound and orbital computed tomography. Ficoll-Paque density gradient centrifugation was used to isolate PBMCs from around 10 ml of fresh peripheral blood. Total RNA was extracted with Trizol reagent, and quality was checked on an Agilent 2100 Bioanalyzer. TCR beta CDR3 regions were amplified from RNA transcripts. For the first round of RT-PCR on the TCR CDR3, the HTBI primer set was used together with the Qiagen OneStep RT-PCR kit. The libraries were constructed in a second round of multiplex PCR and then size-selected and purified. The libraries were sequenced on an Illumina HiSeq2000 using paired-end 100 bp reads. On the study's bioinformatics: Raw data were processed with SOAPnuke, discarding reads with adapters, uncalled bases, mean Phred below 15, or no exact constant-primer or identifier match. High-quality paired reads were merged with COPE v1.2.5, and unique nucleotide sequences were defined as clonotypes. Clonotypes were aligned to IMGT TRBV, TRBD and TRBJ reference segments using MiTCR v1.1. The analysis included only V-J combinations with a frequency above 0.0001, which together covered 99.2% of the repertoires. A TCS score was defined as the ratio between F50 (clonal expansion) and ExV (chaos), using BLOSUM62-based TCRdist between CDR3 peptides within each V-J. Welch's t-statistics and random forest reduced roughly 540 V-J features to fewer than 15, which were used in a naive Bayes classifier (R e1071). The public sequencing data were trimmed at Q25 with fastp and processed into clonotypes with MiXCR by TCRdb, which kept only in-frame beta chains. Here each entry gathers all rows of one CDR3 protein and keeps the most common genes and DNA. The V and J calls and clone size are TCRdb's, not the authors'. This sample is represented by some 770,000 distinct CDR3 sequences; roughly 15% of them were singletons. Clones ranked in the top ten supply approximately 8% of the sample.

V trim: 4 bases; J trim: 8 bases; unmatched bases: 7. Sequences SGHTA (CDR1) and FQGNSA (CDR2) are obtained from the germline V gene. Its CDR3 holds 15 amino acids, cysteine through phenylalanine. The only DNA kept is the CDR3, 45 bases in frame from the first base. Source material: blood. The source is a man aged 18 to 29 with Graves' hyperthyroidism. The V and J genes are TRBV7-2 and TRBJ2-1; the junction holds 11 bases that match TRBD2. CDR3 reads: CASSSASGRFYEQFF. The DNA sequence is TGTGCCAGCAGCTCCGCTAGCGGGAGGTTCTATGAGCAGTTCTTC.